Listed below are T cell receptor beta chains from one sample, sequenced in a study of long-term antiretroviral therapy in people with HIV. Generated by immunoSEQ multiplex PCR, the TCRdb table keeps only in-frame clones and is missing some. This table holds 16,000 or so clones, 70% to 80% found once. Sequencing used unsorted PBMCs, obtained 2.1 years after starting antiretroviral therapy. These TCRs come from a man aged 40-49 years with HIV. CDR3s include the opening cysteine and the closing phenylalanine or tryptophan. The order of the fields is CDR3 protein, CDR3 DNA, J gene, D gene, clone size, V gene. A D gene is named only where the DNA matches it firmly. Clone size is shown for a subset of rows, as once, few, many or a class of expanded clone.

CSVADSSYEQYF	TGCAGCGTGGCGGACAGCTCCTACGAGCAGTACTTC	TRBJ2-7	.	.	TRBV29-1
CASSPWTSGASGTDTQYF	TGTGCCAGCAGCCCGTGGACTAGCGGGGCCTCAGGCACAGATACGCAGTATTTT	TRBJ2-3	TRBD2	.	TRBV7-9
CASSPGDYGYTF	TGTGCCAGCTCACCGGGCGACTATGGCTACACCTTC	TRBJ1-2	.	once	TRBV18
CASSLAVAKNIQYF	TGTGCCAGCAGCTTAGCGGTAGCCAAAAACATTCAGTACTTC	TRBJ2-4	.	.	TRBV7-9
CASSQDRGQEGYTF	TGTGCCAGCAGCCAGGACAGGGGTCAGGAGGGCTACACCTTC	TRBJ1-2	TRBD1	.	TRBV27
CASSFGTGELFF	TGTGCCAGCAGCTTTGGGACCGGGGAGCTGTTTTTT	TRBJ2-2	.	.	TRBV7-9
CASSSPQQASDEQYF	TGTGCCAGCAGCTCTCCTCAACAGGCCTCCGACGAGCAGTACTTC	TRBJ2-7	.	.	TRBV7-2
CASSLVTTVGSGNTIYF	TGCGCCAGCAGCTTGGTAACGACTGTTGGCTCTGGAAACACCATATATTTT	TRBJ1-3	.	once	TRBV5-1
CASSLFSGKETQYF	TGTGCCAGCAGTTTATTCAGCGGGAAAGAGACCCAGTACTTC	TRBJ2-5	TRBD2	.	TRBV27
CAWSGQAPRNEQFF	TGTGCCTGGAGCGGACAGGCGCCGAGGAATGAGCAGTTCTTC	TRBJ2-1	TRBD1	.	TRBV30
CASSYGERGGQDEQFF	TGTGCCAGCAGTTACGGAGAGCGGGGGGGCCAGGATGAGCAGTTCTTC	TRBJ2-1	TRBD2	.	TRBV6-6
CASSYSTRGRVYGYTF	TGTGCCAGCAGTTACTCGACAAGGGGGCGCGTCTATGGCTACACCTTC	TRBJ1-2	TRBD1	.	TRBV6-5
CASSERAQPQHF	TGTGCCAGCAGTGAAAGGGCTCAGCCCCAGCATTTT	TRBJ1-5	.	.	TRBV6-1
CASSLRTGLFSNTIYF	TGTGCCAGTAGTCTTCGGACAGGGCTCTTTTCGAACACCATATATTTT	TRBJ1-3	TRBD1	once	TRBV19
CAWTRGTGNTIYF	TGTGCCTGGACCAGGGGGACTGGAAACACCATATATTTT	TRBJ1-3	TRBD1	.	TRBV30
CASSIGPGLDYGYTF	TGTGCCAGTAGTATCGGGCCGGGGTTGGACTATGGCTACACCTTC	TRBJ1-2	.	.	TRBV19
CASQLWGYGTGELFF	TGTGCCAGCCAATTGTGGGGGTACGGCACCGGGGAGCTGTTTTTT	TRBJ2-2	.	.	TRBV6-5
CASSPSPGETQYF	TGTGCCAGCTCACCAAGTCCCGGGGAGACCCAGTACTTC	TRBJ2-5	.	.	TRBV18
CASGGGNYGYTF	TGTGCCAGCGGGGGAGGGAACTATGGCTACACCTTC	TRBJ1-2	.	few	TRBV9
CAAKGGEETQYF	TGTGCCGCCAAGGGGGGGGAAGAGACCCAGTACTTC	TRBJ2-5	.	once	TRBV7-8
CASSPQPYEQYF	TGTGCCAGCAGCCCCCAACCTTACGAGCAGTACTTC	TRBJ2-7	.	.	TRBV25-1
CASSRVAGWTDTQYF	TGCGCCAGCAGCCGCGTAGCGGGGTGGACAGATACGCAGTATTTT	TRBJ2-3	TRBD2	once	TRBV5-1
CASSAGFDQPQHF	TGTGCCAGCAGCGCTGGTTTTGATCAGCCCCAGCATTTT	TRBJ1-5	.	.	TRBV2
CSVPQAATGWGTDTQYF	TGCAGCGTTCCGCAAGCCGCGACAGGGTGGGGCACAGATACGCAGTATTTT	TRBJ2-3	TRBD1	.	TRBV29-1
CASSLVGTSGGAYEQYF	TGTGCCAGCAGCTTAGTGGGGACTAGCGGGGGGGCCTACGAGCAGTACTTC	TRBJ2-7	TRBD2	few	TRBV11-2
CASSGQKITGELFF	TGTGCCAGCAGCGGACAGAAAATCACCGGGGAGCTGTTTTTT	TRBJ2-2	.	.	TRBV5-4
CASSSNNEQFF	TGCGCCAGCAGCTCAAACAATGAGCAGTTCTTC	TRBJ2-1	.	.	TRBV5-1
CASSTPDSAGYEQYF	TGTGCCAGCAGCACGCCCGACTCAGCGGGTTACGAGCAGTACTTC	TRBJ2-7	.	once	TRBV13
CASSLVGGRIDTQYF	TGCGCCAGCAGCTTGGTCGGGGGAAGGATAGATACGCAGTATTTT	TRBJ2-3	.	.	TRBV5-1
CASSFGGRNEKLFF	TGCGCCAGCAGCTTCGGGGGGCGAAATGAAAAACTGTTTTTT	TRBJ1-4	.	.	TRBV5-1
CASTKGSSYNSPLHF	TGTGCCAGCACAAAGGGGAGCTCCTATAATTCACCCCTCCACTTT	TRBJ1-6	.	.	TRBV27
CASSPLSLAGASGDEQFF	TGTGCCAGCAGCCCACTTTCACTAGCGGGGGCCTCGGGGGATGAGCAGTTCTTC	TRBJ2-1	TRBD2	.	TRBV11-2
CASSRDGEETQYF	TGCGCCAGCAGTAGGGACGGTGAAGAGACCCAGTACTTC	TRBJ2-5	.	.	TRBV5-1
CASSLDPTGGRGNYGYTF	TGTGCCAGCAGCTTAGACCCTACCGGAGGCAGGGGGAACTATGGCTACACCTTC	TRBJ1-2	TRBD1	.	TRBV7-9
CASSLSANTEAFF	TGTGCCAGCAGTTTATCAGCGAACACTGAAGCTTTCTTT	TRBJ1-1	.	.	TRBV27
CAWSIWERGSPLHF	TGTGCCTGGAGTATCTGGGAGAGGGGTTCACCCCTCCACTTT	TRBJ1-6	.	.	TRBV30
CSVGTGLSGYTF	TGCAGCGTCGGGACAGGGCTGTCGGGCTACACCTTC	TRBJ1-2	TRBD1	.	TRBV29-1
CASSFVSALTYEQYF	TGCGCCAGCAGTTTCGTTTCAGCTCTAACCTACGAGCAGTACTTC	TRBJ2-7	.	.	TRBV5-1
CASSYPGQGRNTIYF	TGTGCCAGCAGTTACCCCGGACAGGGGAGAAACACCATATATTTT	TRBJ1-3	TRBD1	few	TRBV6-5
CASSYFQGNEQYF	TGTGCCAGCAGTTACTTCCAAGGGAACGAGCAGTACTTC	TRBJ2-7	.	few	TRBV6-5
CASSMDSNSYEQYF	TGTGCCAGCAGCATGGACAGCAACTCCTACGAGCAGTACTTC	TRBJ2-7	.	.	TRBV9
CASSFRGVGNQPQHF	TGTGCCAGCAGTTTTCGGGGGGTCGGCAATCAGCCCCAGCATTTT	TRBJ1-5	.	.	TRBV28
CAWNSWDGEGGDTQYF	TGTGCCTGGAACTCCTGGGACGGGGAGGGGGGGGATACGCAGTATTTT	TRBJ2-3	.	.	TRBV30
CASSTRDTFSYEQYF	TGTGCCAGCAGTACTCGCGACACCTTCTCCTACGAGCAGTACTTC	TRBJ2-7	.	.	TRBV7-8
CSVEGVGGGRLGYTF	TGCAGCGTTGAAGGGGTTGGCGGGGGAAGACTTGGCTACACCTTC	TRBJ1-2	.	.	TRBV29-1
CASSFSGTGNIEAFF	TGTGCCAGCAGCTTTTCCGGGACAGGGAACATTGAAGCTTTCTTT	TRBJ1-1	TRBD1	.	TRBV5-4
CASSLKSNQPQHF	TGTGCCAGCAGTTTAAAAAGTAATCAGCCCCAGCATTTT	TRBJ1-5	.	.	TRBV27
CASSWGQGALADTQYF	TGTGCCAGCAGCTGGGGACAGGGGGCGCTGGCAGATACGCAGTATTTT	TRBJ2-3	TRBD1	.	TRBV11-2